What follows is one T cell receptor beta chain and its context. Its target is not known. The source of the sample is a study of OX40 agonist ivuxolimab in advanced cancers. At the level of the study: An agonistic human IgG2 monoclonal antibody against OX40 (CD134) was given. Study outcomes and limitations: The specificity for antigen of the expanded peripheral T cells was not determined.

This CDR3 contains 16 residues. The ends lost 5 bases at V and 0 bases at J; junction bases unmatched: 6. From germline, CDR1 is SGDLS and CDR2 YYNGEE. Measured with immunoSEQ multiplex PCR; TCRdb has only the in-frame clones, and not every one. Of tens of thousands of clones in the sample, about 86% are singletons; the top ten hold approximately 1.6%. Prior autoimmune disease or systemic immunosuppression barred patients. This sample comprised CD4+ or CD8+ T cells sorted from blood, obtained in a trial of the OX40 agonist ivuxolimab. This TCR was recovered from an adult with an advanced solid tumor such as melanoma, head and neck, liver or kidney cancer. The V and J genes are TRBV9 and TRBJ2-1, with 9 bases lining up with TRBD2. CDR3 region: CASSLAGPSSYNEQFF. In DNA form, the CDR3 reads TGTGCCAGCAGTCTAGCGGGACCTAGCTCCTACAATGAGCAGTTCTTC. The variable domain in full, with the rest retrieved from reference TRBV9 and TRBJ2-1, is DSGVTQTPKHLITATGQRVTLRCSPRSGDLSVYWYQQSLDQGLQFLIQYYNGEERAKGNILERFSAQQFPDLHSELNLSSLELGDSALYFCASSLAGPSSYNEQFFGPGTRLTVL.